This is a list of T cell receptor beta chains from one sample in a study of CD8+CD57+ T cells in acquired aplastic anemia. TCRdb fed the reads into MiXCR, producing one record per CDR3 protein. Found here are approximately 190,000 distinct CDR3 sequences, around half of them singletons; the top ten hold over 7.5%. Sequencing was done on a sample of sorted CD4+, CD8+, or CD8+CD57+ T cells (not recorded which) from PBMCs. The receptor source for this set is a human donor with aplastic anemia. Each CDR3 is given with its conserved first and last residue. The order of the fields is D gene, J gene, clone size, V gene, CDR3 DNA, CDR3 protein. A D gene is named only where the DNA matches it firmly. Size values are once, few and many counts, or a class for expanded clones, and some rows have none.

-,TRBJ1-2,-,TRBV4-1,TGCGCCAGCAGCCAAGATACGGGCTATGGCTACACCTTC,CASSQDTGYGYTF
-,TRBJ1-1,-,TRBV2,TGTGCCAGCAGTGTTGAGACGGTGAACACTGAAGCTTTCTTT,CASSVETVNTEAFF
-,TRBJ1-2,few,TRBV10-1,TGCGCCAGCAGTGCGGAACTCGCTAACTATGGCTACACCTTC,CASSAELANYGYTF
-,TRBJ2-1,-,TRBV19,TGTGCCAGTAGTTGGCAGCCCTACAATGAGCAGTTCTTC,CASSWQPYNEQFF
-,TRBJ2-3,-,TRBV24-1,TGTGCCACCCCCAGCACGGGCGGTACGCAGTATTTT,CATPSTGGTQYF
-,TRBJ1-1,once,TRBV12-3/TRBV12-4,TGTGCCAGCAGTTATCCCGGGACATCACGCGAAGCTTTCTTT,CASSYPGTSREAFF
-,TRBJ2-5,-,TRBV12-3/TRBV12-4,TGTGCCAGCAGCCGGGAGAGGGGCTCCAGTGAAGAGACCCAGTACTTC,CASSRERGSSEETQYF
-,TRBJ2-7,-,TRBV5-1,TGCGCCAGCAGCTTCGATACAGGGTACGAGCAGTACTTC,CASSFDTGYEQYF
TRBD1,TRBJ2-7,many,TRBV6-1,TGTGCCAGCAGTGAAGCACTAGGTGGGACAGGGCTCGGCGAGCAGTACTTC,CASSEALGGTGLGEQYF
TRBD1,TRBJ2-5,-,TRBV24-1,TGCGCCACCAGTGATAGGAGACAGGGGGCTGAGACCCAGTACTTC,CATSDRRQGAETQYF
-,TRBJ2-1,-,TRBV7-3,TGTGCCAGCGGGACAACATACAATGAGCAGTTCTTC,CASGTTYNEQFF
-,TRBJ1-2,few,TRBV30,TGTGCCTGGGGTAGGATGGCCTATGGCTACACCTTC,CAWGRMAYGYTF
-,TRBJ2-7,many,TRBV7-2,TGTGCCAGCCGAGGAAACCGGGACGGAGCCTACGAGCAGTACTTC,CASRGNRDGAYEQYF
-,TRBJ1-6,-,TRBV15,TGTGCCACCAGCAGAGAGGCAGGGAATTCACCCCTCCACTTT,CATSREAGNSPLHF
-,TRBJ1-5,many,TRBV7-8,TGTGCCTGGGGGATAGGAGGCAATCAGCCCCAGCATTTT,CAWGIGGNQPQHF
TRBD2,TRBJ2-5,-,TRBV6-1,TGTGCCAGCGAGGTCCTAGGGACTAGCGATCAGACCCAGTACTTC,CASEVLGTSDQTQYF
-,TRBJ2-3,-,TRBV20-1,TGCAGTGCTAGAGATGCCCAATACAGGGCCGGTACAGATACGCAGTATTTT,CSARDAQYRAGTDTQYF
TRBD2,TRBJ2-1,-,TRBV25-1,TGCGCCAGCAGCCGAGAATCGGGACTACGTCGTAATGAGCAGTTCTTC,CASSRESGLRRNEQFF
-,TRBJ2-1,-,TRBV7-3,TGTGCCAGCAGCTCGTCCGGGACACACAATGAGCAGTTCTTC,CASSSSGTHNEQFF
-,TRBJ1-2,many,TRBV20-1,TGCAGTGCTAGAATAGGAAGCTATGGCTACACCTTC,CSARIGSYGYTF
TRBD2,TRBJ2-1,-,TRBV9,TGTGCCAGCAGCCCCTTTCTGTGGGGGAGGGAGTTCTTC,CASSPFLWGREFF
-,TRBJ2-1,-,TRBV4-2,TGTGCCAGCAGCCAAGCCCAGGGTCCTGGCAATGAGCAGTTCTTC,CASSQAQGPGNEQFF
TRBD2,TRBJ2-7,-,TRBV20-1,TGCAGTGCTAGAGATGGGACTAGCGCTTCCTACGAGCAGTACTTC,CSARDGTSASYEQYF
TRBD1,TRBJ2-1,-,TRBV29-1,TGCAGTCTGACAGGGCACAATGAGCAGTTCTTC,CSLTGHNEQFF
-,TRBJ2-7,-,TRBV14,TGTGCCAGCAGCCAAGGTGGAAGAGGACGTTATAGCGAGCAGTACTTC,CASSQGGRGRYSEQYF
-,TRBJ1-1,-,TRBV7-9,TGTGCCAGCAGCTTAGAATTTCCGGGTTCTGAAGCTTTCTTT,CASSLEFPGSEAFF
-,TRBJ2-3,few,TRBV24-1,TGTGCCACCAGTGATTCGTACACAGATACGCAGTATTTT,CATSDSYTDTQYF
TRBD1,TRBJ2-4,-,TRBV4-2,TGTGCCAGCAGCCAATTTTTACAGGGGAGCGAAAACATTCAGTACTTC,CASSQFLQGSENIQYF
TRBD1,TRBJ1-2,-,TRBV25-1,TGTGCCAGCAGTGCCGCTCCGGGACAGGATAGGGATGGCTACACCTTC,CASSAAPGQDRDGYTF
TRBD1,TRBJ1-2,-,TRBV7-9,TGTGCCAGCAGCTCTAACAGGGGGCTGGGCTACACCTTC,CASSSNRGLGYTF
-,TRBJ2-6,-,TRBV12-3/TRBV12-4,TGTGCCAGCAGTTTTGGGGTACACTTCACTGGGGCCAACGTCCTGACTTTC,CASSFGVHFTGANVLTF
-,TRBJ2-5,many,TRBV30,TGTGCCTGGAGTGTTGGTAGGCGAGACAAGTACTTC,CAWSVGRRDKYF
-,TRBJ1-1,few,TRBV29-1,TGCAGCGCCAATAGACCGGATTTGAACACTGAAGCTTTCTTT,CSANRPDLNTEAFF
-,TRBJ1-3,few,TRBV9,TGTGCCAGCAGCCCCGTGCCTGGGTTTGTCTCTGGAAACACCATATATTTT,CASSPVPGFVSGNTIYF
-,TRBJ2-7,-,TRBV10-3,TGTGCCATCAGGGGACGGCAGGACTCCTACGAGCAGTACTTC,CAIRGRQDSYEQYF
TRBD1,TRBJ1-4,-,TRBV24-1,TGTGCCACCAGTGATCCAGGGGGTCGTGAGGAAAAACTGTTTTTT,CATSDPGGREEKLFF
-,TRBJ1-1,few,TRBV30,TGTGCCTGGCTTTGGGGGGGGACTGAAGCTTTCTTT,CAWLWGGTEAFF